This TCR beta chain is from a study of CD8 T cells in ankylosing spondylitis. The germline gives CDR1 DFQATT, CDR2 SNEGSKA (reference sequence). The CDR3 is made up of 15 amino acids. The V gene lost 0 bases and the J gene lost 2 bases, with 10 bases spanning the gap. TCRdb processed the 5' RACE reads anew with MiXCR; each CDR3 protein has one entry. Here the sample spans about 300,000 distinct CDR3 sequences, roughly 10% being singletons. There are many counts of this clonotype. The TCR sequence derives from a female donor with ankylosing spondylitis or in good health (not recorded which). Sequenced material: blood, either unsorted or a sorted T cell fraction (not recorded which). The chain combines TRBV20-1 with TRBJ2-2, with D hard to call. CDR3 protein: CSARDIRSNTGELFF. The CDR3 nucleotides are TGCAGTGCTAGAGATATACGAAGCAACACCGGGGAGCTGTTTTTT.